The subject of this entry is one TCR beta chain. The antigen is undetermined. The data derive from a study of cytomegalovirus exposure and HLA in healthy donors. Libraries were prepared by immunoSEQ multiplex PCR; TCRdb keeps only in-frame clonotypes and omits some of them. This sample has roughly 150,000 clones, with roughly 86% found just once. The V gene's germline CDR1 is WSHSY and CDR2 SAAADI. V was trimmed by 5 bases and J by 2 bases, leaving 10 bases between them. CDR3 length equals 13 residues. Study-wide findings and caveats: Reports described diagnosis of cytomegalovirus status by the classifier as highly specific and sensitive.

Material: PBMCs. The sequence was collected from a man younger than 35 in good health and CMV-seropositive. The genes are TRBV10-2 and TRBJ2-7, with D possibly matching TRBD2 (5 bases). The CDR3 nucleotides read TGCGCCAGCAGTCGAGGGAAGACCTACGAGCAGTACTTC. Its translation: CASSRGKTYEQYF.